The 15 T cell receptor beta chains in this list originate from one sample, sequenced in a study of blood T cell repertoires in COVID-19. TCRdb keeps only in-frame clones here, not all; method: immunoSEQ multiplex PCR. The sample carries roughly 420,000 clones, 70% to 90% recorded once. Material for sequencing was PBMCs or T cells enriched from blood (not recorded which). These receptor sequences come from a woman between 25 and 40 years old with acute COVID-19.

The rearrangement links TRBV27 to TRBJ2-2; the match to TRBD2 covers 8 bases. Germline assignment: CDR1 MNHEY and CDR2 SMNVEV (reference sequence). The CDR3 sequence is 14 residues long. Trimming removed 6 bases from V and 4 bases from J; junction bases left unmatched: 4. The chain's CDR3 is CASSSSGSTGELFF. DNA of the CDR3: TGTGCCAGCAGCTCGAGCGGGAGCACCGGGGAGCTGTTTTTT.

CDR3 amino acids: CASSPQGASSGPPDNEQFF. CDR3 nucleotide sequence: TGTGCCAGCAGCCCCCAGGGGGCTTCGTCGGGCCCCCCAGACAATGAGCAGTTCTTC. This rearrangement joins TRBV7-6 to TRBJ2-1; 8 nucleotides agree with TRBD1. V lost 5 bases and J lost 5; bases outside the gene matches: 20. CDR3 size: 19 residues. Germline lookup yields CDR1 SGHVS and CDR2 FNYEAQ.

The V gene is TRBV12-3 or TRBV12-4, the J gene TRBJ1-1; 8 bases match TRBD1. This CDR3 contains 12 residues. V was pared by 6 bases and J by 6 bases, with 3 bases of the junction left unmatched. The CDR3 bases are TGTGCCAGCAGGGCGGACAGGGCTGAAGCTTTCTTT. Translating it yields CASRADRAEAFF.

This chain connects TRBV28 to TRBJ2-2; TRBD1 agrees at 8 bases. Germline V gene lookup returns CDR1 MDHEN and CDR2 SYDVKM. The trim removed 4 bases at V and 4 bases at J, leaving 8 bases unmatched. CDR3 length equals 16 residues. CDR3 sequence (DNA): TGTGCCAGCAGTTCTATCAGGACAGGGCGCACCGGGGAGCTGTTTTTT. It yields the protein CASSSIRTGRTGELFF.

A note on this clone: Different DNA sequences within this sample yield the same CDR3. J is TRBJ1-5 and V is TRBV12-3 or TRBV12-4, with D possibly matching TRBD1 (5 bases). This CDR3 has 13 amino acids. V was pared by 5 bases and J by 4 bases, with 9 bases between. Here the CDR3 reads CASSLQGNQPQHF. The CDR3, as DNA: TGTGCCAGCAGTCTGCAGGGAAATCAGCCCCAGCATTTT.

The V call is TRBV2, the J call TRBJ2-1, with 12 bases identical to TRBD2. Germline CDR1 and CDR2: SNHLY and FYNNEI. The CDR3 length is 15 residues. Germline trimming cut 6 bases from V and 2 bases from J; bases unmatched to any gene: 2. In DNA form, the CDR3 reads TGTGCCAGCAGCGCTAGCGGGGGGGCCTACAATGAGCAGTTCTTC. Translated, it gives CASSASGGAYNEQFF.

V and J are TRBV11-2 and TRBJ2-1; D gene uncertain. Germline-derived CDR1 and CDR2 are SGHAT and FQNNGV. The CDR3 extends over 12 amino acids. Trimming removed 5 bases at V and 4 bases at J, with 6 bases between. The CDR3 region is CASSLRYNEQFF. The CDR3 DNA reads TGTGCCAGCAGCCTACGATACAATGAGCAGTTCTTC.

This chain uses TRBV6-5 with TRBJ2-7, with a possible D match to TRBD1 (6 bases). The V end lost 6 bases, the J end lost 2 bases, and 11 bases lay between the germline ends. The germline V gene encodes CDR1 MNHEY and CDR2 SVGAGI. The CDR3 consists of 13 residues. In DNA, the CDR3 is TGTGCCAGCAGACGGGACACCACCTACGAGCAGTACTTC. This sequence encodes CASRRDTTYEQYF.

On this clone: Additional DNA sequences in this sample encode the identical CDR3. The J gene is TRBJ1-4, the V gene TRBV2; 7 bases fit TRBD1. Germline-derived CDR1 and CDR2 are SNHLY and FYNNEI. CDR3 size: 13 residues. After removal of 6 bases from V and 6 bases from J, the junction contained 4 bases not matched to a gene. This chain's CDR3 is CASRRDSDEKLFF. DNA for the CDR3: TGTGCCAGCAGGAGGGACAGTGATGAAAAACTGTTTTTT.

This chain connects TRBV7-2 to TRBJ1-4, with a possible D match to TRBD1 (5 bases). The CDR3 totals 14 residues. CDR1 is SGHTA and CDR2 is FQGNSA in the germline V gene. Trimming cost V 1 base and J 7 bases, with 10 bases left between them. The CDR3 coding sequence is TGTGCCAGCAGCTTAGGGGGGGACGGTGAAAAACTGTTTTTT. Its translation is CASSLGGDGEKLFF.

V is TRBV19 and J is TRBJ1-1, with 8 bases fitting TRBD1. The CDR3 runs 15 residues. The V gene end was trimmed by 5 bases and the J gene end by 0 bases; junction bases not matched to a gene: 5. Germline-derived CDR1 and CDR2 are LNHDA and SQIVND (reference sequence). The CDR3 sequence: CASSVGQGLNTEAFF. CDR3 in DNA: TGTGCCAGTAGTGTAGGACAGGGCTTGAACACTGAAGCTTTCTTT.

V is TRBV2 and J is TRBJ2-3; 9 bases line up with TRBD1. V was clipped by 6 bases and J by 2 bases; unmatched bases: 6. This CDR3 region has 15 residues. CDR1 is SNHLY, CDR2 FYNNEI, per germline. The CDR3 loop reads CASRAGTGITDTQYF. CDR3 nucleotides: TGTGCCAGCAGAGCAGGGACAGGGATCACAGATACGCAGTATTTT.

The V call is TRBV21-1, the J call TRBJ1-3. TRBV21-1 is a pseudogene segment. The CDR3 totals 17 residues. The chain's CDR3 is CASSNWSVRSSGNTIYF. CDR3 nucleotide sequence: TGTGCCAGCAGCAATTGGAGCGTCAGAAGCTCTGGAAACACCATATATTTT.

The chain uses TRBV4-1 and TRBJ1-2; 12 bases map to TRBD1. V gave up 3 bases and J gave up 4 bases; unmatched junction bases: 9. This CDR3 contains 17 residues. Per germline, CDR1 MGHRA and CDR2 YSYEKL. The CDR3 DNA reads as TGCGCCAGCAGCCAGGCCGGGACAGGGGGCAAAAGCTATGGCTACACCTTC. This codes for CASSQAGTGGKSYGYTF.

The V call is TRBV24-1, the J call TRBJ2-1, with TRBD1 matching over 8 bases. Trimming cost V 4 bases and J 4 bases; bases outside gene matches: 11. CDR1 KGHDR and CDR2 SFDVKD come from the germline V gene. This CDR3 region has 17 residues. CDR3 in DNA: TGTGCCACCAGTGACCCGGGTGGACAGGGAAGTTACAATGAGCAGTTCTTC. Protein product: CATSDPGGQGSYNEQFF.